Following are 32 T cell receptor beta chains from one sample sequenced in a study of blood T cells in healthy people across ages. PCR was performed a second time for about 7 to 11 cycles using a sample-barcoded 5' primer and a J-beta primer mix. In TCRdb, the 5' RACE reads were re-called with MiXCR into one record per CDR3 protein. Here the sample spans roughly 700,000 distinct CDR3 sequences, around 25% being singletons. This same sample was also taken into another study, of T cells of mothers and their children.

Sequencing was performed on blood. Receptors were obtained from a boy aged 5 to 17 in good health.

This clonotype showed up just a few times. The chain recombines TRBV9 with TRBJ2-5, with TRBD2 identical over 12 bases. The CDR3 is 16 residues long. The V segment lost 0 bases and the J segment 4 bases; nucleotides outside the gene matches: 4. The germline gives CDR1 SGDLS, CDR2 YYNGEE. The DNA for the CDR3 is TGTGCCAGCAGCGTAGGGCTAGCGGGGGGGCGAGAGACCCAGTACTTC. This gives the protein CASSVGLAGGRETQYF.

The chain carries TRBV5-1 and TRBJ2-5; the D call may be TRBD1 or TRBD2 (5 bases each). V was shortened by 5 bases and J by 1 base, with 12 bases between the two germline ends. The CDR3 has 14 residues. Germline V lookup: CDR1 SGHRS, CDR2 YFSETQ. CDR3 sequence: CASSLRDPQETQYF. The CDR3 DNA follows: TGCGCCAGCAGTTTGAGGGACCCCCAAGAGACCCAGTACTTC. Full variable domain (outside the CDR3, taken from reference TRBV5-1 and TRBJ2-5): KAGVTQTPRYLIKTRGQQVTLSCSPISGHRSVSWYQQTPGQGLQFLFEYFSETQRNKGNFPGRFSGRQFSNSRSEMNVSTLELGDSALYLCASSLRDPQETQYFGPGTRLLVL.

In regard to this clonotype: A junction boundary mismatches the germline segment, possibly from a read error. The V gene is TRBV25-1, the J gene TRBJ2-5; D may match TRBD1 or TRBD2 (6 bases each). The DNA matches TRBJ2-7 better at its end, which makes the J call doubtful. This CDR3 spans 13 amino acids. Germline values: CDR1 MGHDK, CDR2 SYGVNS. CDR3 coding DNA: TGTACCAGCAGTGATCGGGGGCCCTACGAGCAGTACTTC. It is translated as CTSSDRGPYEQYF.

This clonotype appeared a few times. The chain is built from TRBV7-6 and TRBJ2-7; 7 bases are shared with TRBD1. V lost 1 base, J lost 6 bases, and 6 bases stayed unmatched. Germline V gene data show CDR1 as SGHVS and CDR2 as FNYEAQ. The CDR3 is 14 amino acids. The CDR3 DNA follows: TGTGCCAGCAGCTTAGGACAGGGCCCTAGCGAGCAGTACTTC. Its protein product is CASSLGQGPSEQYF.

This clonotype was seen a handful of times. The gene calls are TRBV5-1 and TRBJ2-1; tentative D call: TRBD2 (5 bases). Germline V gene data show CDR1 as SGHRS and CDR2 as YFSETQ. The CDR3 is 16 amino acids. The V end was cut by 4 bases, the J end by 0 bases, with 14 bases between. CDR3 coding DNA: TGCGCCAGCAGCCTTGCTAGCCTAAGCTCCTACAATGAGCAGTTCTTC. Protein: CASSLASLSSYNEQFF.

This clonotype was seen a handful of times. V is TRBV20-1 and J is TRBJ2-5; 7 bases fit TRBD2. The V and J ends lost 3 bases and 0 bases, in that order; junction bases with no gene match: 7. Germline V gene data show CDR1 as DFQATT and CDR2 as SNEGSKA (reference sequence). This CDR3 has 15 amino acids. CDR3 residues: CSARVASGNQETQYF. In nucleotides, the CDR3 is TGCAGTGCTAGGGTGGCTAGCGGCAACCAAGAGACCCAGTACTTC.

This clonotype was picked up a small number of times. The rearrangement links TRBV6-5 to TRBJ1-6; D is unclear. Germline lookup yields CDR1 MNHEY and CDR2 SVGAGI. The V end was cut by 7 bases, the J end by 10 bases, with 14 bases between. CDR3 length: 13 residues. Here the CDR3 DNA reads TGTGCCAGCACCTATGGGAGGAGCTCACCCCTCCACTTT. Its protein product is CASTYGRSSPLHF.

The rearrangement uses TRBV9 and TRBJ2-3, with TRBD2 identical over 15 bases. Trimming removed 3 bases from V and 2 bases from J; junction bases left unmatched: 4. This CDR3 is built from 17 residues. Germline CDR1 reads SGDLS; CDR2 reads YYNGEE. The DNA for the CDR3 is TGTGCCAGCAGCGAGGGACTAGCGGGAGGAGTCACAGATACGCAGTATTTT. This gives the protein CASSEGLAGGVTDTQYF.

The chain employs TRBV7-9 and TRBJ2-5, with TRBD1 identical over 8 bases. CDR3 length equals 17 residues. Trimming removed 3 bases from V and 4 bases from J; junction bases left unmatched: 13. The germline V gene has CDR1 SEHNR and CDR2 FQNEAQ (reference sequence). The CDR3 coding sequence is TGTGCCAGCAGCTTTGCGGCCGACACCAGGGGGCGAGAGACCCAGTACTTC. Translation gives CASSFAADTRGRETQYF.

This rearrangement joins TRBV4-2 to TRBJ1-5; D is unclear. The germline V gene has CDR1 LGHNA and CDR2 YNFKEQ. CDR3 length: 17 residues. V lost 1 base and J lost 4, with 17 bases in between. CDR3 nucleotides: TGTGCCAGCAGCCAAGTTGCGGGTCAGACTAAAAATCAGCCCCAGCATTTT. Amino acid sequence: CASSQVAGQTKNQPQHF.

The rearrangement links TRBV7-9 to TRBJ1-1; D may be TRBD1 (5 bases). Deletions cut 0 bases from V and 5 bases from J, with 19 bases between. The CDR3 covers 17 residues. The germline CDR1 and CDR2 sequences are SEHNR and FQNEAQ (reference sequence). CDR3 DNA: TGTGCCAGCAGCTTAGCGCGGGGGACGGGAGGACCGACTGAAGCTTTCTTT. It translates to CASSLARGTGGPTEAFF. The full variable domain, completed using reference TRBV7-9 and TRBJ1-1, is DTGVSQNPRHKITKRGQNVTFRCDPISEHNRLYWYRQTLGQGPEFLTYFQNEAQLEKSRLLSDRFSAERPKGSFSTLEIQRTEQGDSAMYLCASSLARGTGGPTEAFFGQGTRLTVV.

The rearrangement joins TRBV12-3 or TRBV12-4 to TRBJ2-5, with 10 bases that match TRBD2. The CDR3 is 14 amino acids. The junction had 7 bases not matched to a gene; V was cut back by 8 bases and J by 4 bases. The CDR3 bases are TGTGCCAGCGAACAAGCGGGGGGGCCAGAGACCCAGTACTTC. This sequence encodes CASEQAGGPETQYF.

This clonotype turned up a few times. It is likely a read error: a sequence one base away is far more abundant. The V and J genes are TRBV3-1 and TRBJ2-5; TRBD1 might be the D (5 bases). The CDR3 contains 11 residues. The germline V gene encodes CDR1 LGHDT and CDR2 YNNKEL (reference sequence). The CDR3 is CANSQGETQYF. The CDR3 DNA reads TGTGCCAACAGCCAGGGAGAGACCCAGTACTTC.

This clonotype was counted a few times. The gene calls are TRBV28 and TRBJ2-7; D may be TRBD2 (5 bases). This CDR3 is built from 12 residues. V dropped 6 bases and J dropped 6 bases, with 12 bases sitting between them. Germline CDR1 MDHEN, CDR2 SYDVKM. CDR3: CASRPSGGEQYF. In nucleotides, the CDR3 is TGTGCCAGCAGGCCATCAGGAGGCGAGCAGTACTTC.

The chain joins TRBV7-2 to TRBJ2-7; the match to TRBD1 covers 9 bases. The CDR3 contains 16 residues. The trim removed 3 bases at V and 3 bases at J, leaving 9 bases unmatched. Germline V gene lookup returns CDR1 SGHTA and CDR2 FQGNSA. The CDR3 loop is CASSLEVGTGYYEQYF. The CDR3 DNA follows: TGTGCCAGCAGCTTGGAAGTAGGGACAGGGTACTACGAGCAGTACTTC.

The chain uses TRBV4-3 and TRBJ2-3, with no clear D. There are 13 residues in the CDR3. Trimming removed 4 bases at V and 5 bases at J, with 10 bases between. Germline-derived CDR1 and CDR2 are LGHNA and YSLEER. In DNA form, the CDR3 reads TGCGCCAGCAGCCCGTCTGGGTTAGATACGCAGTATTTT. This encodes CASSPSGLDTQYF.

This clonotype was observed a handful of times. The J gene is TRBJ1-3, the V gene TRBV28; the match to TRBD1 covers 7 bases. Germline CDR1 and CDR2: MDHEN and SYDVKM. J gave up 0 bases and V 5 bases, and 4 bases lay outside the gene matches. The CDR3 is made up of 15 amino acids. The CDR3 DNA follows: TGTGCCAGCAGTGCGGACAGGTCCTCTGGAAACACCATATATTTT. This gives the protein CASSADRSSGNTIYF.

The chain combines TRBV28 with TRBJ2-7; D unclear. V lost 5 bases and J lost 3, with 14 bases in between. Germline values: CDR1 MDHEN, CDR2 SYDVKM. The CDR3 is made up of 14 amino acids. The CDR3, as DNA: TGTGCCAGCAGTCGGGCTGGCCCCTTCTACGAGCAGTACTTC. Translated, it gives CASSRAGPFYEQYF. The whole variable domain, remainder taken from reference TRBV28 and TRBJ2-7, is DVKVTQSSRYLVKRTGEKVFLECVQDMDHENMFWYRQDPGLGLRLIYFSYDVKMKEKGDIPEGYSVSREKKERFSLILESASTNQTSMYLCASSRAGPFYEQYFGPGTRLTVT.

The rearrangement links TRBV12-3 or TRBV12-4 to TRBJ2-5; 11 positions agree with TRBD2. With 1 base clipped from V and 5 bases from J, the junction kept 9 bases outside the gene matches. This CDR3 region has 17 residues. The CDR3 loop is CASSLVRLAGSRETQYF. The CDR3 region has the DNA TGTGCCAGCAGTTTAGTTAGACTAGCGGGATCCCGGGAGACCCAGTACTTC.

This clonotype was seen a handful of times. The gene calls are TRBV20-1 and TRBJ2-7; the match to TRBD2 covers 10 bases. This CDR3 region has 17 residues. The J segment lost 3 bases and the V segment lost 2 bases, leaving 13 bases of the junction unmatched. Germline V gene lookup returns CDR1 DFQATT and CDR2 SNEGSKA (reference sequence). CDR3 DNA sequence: TGCAGTGCTAGATATATAGGTAGCGGGAGGTCCTACTACGAGCAGTACTTC. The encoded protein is CSARYIGSGRSYYEQYF.

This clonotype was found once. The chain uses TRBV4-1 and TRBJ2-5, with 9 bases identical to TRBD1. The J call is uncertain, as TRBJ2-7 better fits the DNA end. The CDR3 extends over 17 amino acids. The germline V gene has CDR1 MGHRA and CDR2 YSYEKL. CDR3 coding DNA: TGCGCCAGCAGCCAAGAGATTTGGGGACAGGGCGCCTACGAGCAGTACTTC. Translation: CASSQEIWGQGAYEQYF.

CDR3 nucleotides: TGTGCCAGCAGCTCGGGACGGTCCAATGAGCAGTTCTTC. Its protein product is CASSSGRSNEQFF. This sequence joins TRBV7-3 and TRBJ2-1; D might be TRBD1 or TRBD2, each matching 5 bases. Germline V CDR1 and CDR2: SGHTA, FQGTGA. V was pared by 4 bases and J by 6 bases, with 10 bases between. CDR3 size: 13 residues.

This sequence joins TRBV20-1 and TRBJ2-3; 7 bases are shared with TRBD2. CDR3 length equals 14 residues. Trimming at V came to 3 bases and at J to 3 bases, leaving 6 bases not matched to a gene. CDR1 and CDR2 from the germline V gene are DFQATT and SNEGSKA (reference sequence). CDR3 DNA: TGCAGTGCTAGGATTGCGGGAGTTACAGATACGCAGTATTTT. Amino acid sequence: CSARIAGVTDTQYF.

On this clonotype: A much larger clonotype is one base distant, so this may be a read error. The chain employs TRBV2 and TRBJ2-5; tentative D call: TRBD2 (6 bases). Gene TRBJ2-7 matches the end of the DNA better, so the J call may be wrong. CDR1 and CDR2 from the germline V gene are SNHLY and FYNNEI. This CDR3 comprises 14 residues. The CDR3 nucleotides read TGTGCCAGCAGAACGGGACTCGATCACTACGAGCAGTACTTC. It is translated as CASRTGLDHYEQYF.

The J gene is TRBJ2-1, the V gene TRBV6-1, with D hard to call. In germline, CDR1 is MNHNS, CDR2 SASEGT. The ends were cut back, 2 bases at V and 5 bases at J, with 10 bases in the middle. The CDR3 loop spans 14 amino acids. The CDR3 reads CASSEWKRNNEQFF. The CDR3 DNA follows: TGTGCCAGCAGTGAATGGAAAAGAAACAATGAGCAGTTCTTC.

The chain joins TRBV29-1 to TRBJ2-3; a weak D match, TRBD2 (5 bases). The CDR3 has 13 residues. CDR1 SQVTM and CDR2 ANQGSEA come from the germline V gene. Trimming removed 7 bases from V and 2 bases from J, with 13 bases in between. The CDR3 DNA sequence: TGCAGCGCCCTGGACGGGGACACAGATACGCAGTATTTT. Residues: CSALDGDTDTQYF.

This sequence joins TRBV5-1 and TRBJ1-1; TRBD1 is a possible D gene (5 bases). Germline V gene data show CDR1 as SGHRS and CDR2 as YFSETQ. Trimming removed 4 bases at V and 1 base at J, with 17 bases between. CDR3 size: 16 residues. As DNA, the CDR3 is TGCGCCAGCAGCCCGAGAAGCGGGGACCCGAACACTGAAGCTTTCTTT. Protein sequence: CASSPRSGDPNTEAFF.

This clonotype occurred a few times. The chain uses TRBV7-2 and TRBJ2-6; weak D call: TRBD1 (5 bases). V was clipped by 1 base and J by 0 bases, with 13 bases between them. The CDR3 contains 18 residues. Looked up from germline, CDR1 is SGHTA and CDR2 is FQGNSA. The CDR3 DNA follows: TGTGCCAGCAGCTTAGTAGGCAGGGCCCCCTCTGGGGCCAACGTCCTGACTTTC. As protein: CASSLVGRAPSGANVLTF.

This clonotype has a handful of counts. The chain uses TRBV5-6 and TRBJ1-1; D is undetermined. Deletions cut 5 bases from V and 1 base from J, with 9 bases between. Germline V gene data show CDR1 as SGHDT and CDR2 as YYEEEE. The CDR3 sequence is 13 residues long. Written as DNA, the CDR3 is TGTGCCAGCAGTATGGACCCGAACACTGAAGCTTTCTTT. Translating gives CASSMDPNTEAFF.

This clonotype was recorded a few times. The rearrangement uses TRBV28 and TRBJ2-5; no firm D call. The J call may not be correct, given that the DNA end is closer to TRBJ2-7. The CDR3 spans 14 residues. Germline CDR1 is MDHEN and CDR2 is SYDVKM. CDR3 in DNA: TGTGCCAGCAGTTTCCACTCCAGGAACCACGAGCAGTACTTC. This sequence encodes CASSFHSRNHEQYF.

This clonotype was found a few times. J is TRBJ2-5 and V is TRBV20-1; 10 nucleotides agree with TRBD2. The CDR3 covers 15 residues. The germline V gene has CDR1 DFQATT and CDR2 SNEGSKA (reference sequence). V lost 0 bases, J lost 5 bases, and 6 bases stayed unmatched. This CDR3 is CSARDRLAGVETQYF. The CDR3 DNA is TGCAGTGCTAGAGATAGGCTAGCGGGGGTTGAGACCCAGTACTTC.

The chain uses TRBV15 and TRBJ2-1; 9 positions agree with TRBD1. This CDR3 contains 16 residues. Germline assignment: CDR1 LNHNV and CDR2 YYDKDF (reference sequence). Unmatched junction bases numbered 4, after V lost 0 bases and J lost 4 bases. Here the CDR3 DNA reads TGTGCCACCAGCAGAGAGGGACAGGGTGGGTACAATGAGCAGTTCTTC. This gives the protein CATSREGQGGYNEQFF.